The 31 T cell receptor beta chains in this list originate from one sample, sequenced in a study of yellow fever vaccine responses in identical twins. TCRdb re-called the RT-PCR reads through MiXCR, storing one row per CDR3 protein. The table lists thousands of distinct CDR3 sequences, around four fifths of them singletons. Sequenced here: T cells from blood (PBMCs), unsorted or a sorted subset (not recorded which), sampled before or after yellow fever vaccination (not recorded which). Every receptor here comes from a woman younger than 30 who received the yellow fever vaccine.

This chain links TRBV5-1 with TRBJ2-1, with D unclear. The CDR3 spans 14 residues. Trimming pared 2 bases from V and 5 bases from J, leaving 11 bases between. Germline values: CDR1 SGHRS, CDR2 YFSETQ. Here the CDR3 reads CASSFPRMDNEQFF. The CDR3, as DNA: TGCGCCAGCAGCTTTCCTCGGATGGACAATGAGCAGTTCTTC.

The chain combines TRBV11-3 with TRBJ2-2; D remains unclear. The V gene lost 4 bases and the J gene lost 1 base, with 10 bases spanning the gap. Looked up from germline, CDR1 is SGHNT and CDR2 is YENEEA. CDR3 length: 15 residues. The CDR3 protein is CASSSHSMNTGELFF. CDR3 coding DNA: TGTGCCAGCAGCTCCCACAGCATGAACACCGGGGAGCTGTTTTTT.

This clonotype has a handful of counts. The J gene is TRBJ2-3, the V gene TRBV10-1; possibly TRBD2 for D (5 bases). CDR1 and CDR2 from the germline V gene are WNHNN and SYGVQD (reference sequence). Trimming took 0 bases from V and 6 from J, leaving 13 bases between them. This CDR3 is built from 15 residues. CDR3 nucleotide sequence: TGCGCCAGCAGTGAGTCAATGGCGGGCTCGGATACGCAGTATTTT. This encodes CASSESMAGSDTQYF.

The chain employs TRBV6-5 and TRBJ1-5; no reliable D call. The CDR3 spans 13 residues. V gave up 4 bases and J gave up 0 bases, with 4 bases separating them. The V gene's germline CDR1 is MNHEY and CDR2 SVGAGI. CDR3 sequence reads: CASSSSSNQPQHF. CDR3 nucleotide sequence: TGTGCCAGCAGTTCCAGTAGCAATCAGCCCCAGCATTTT.

The chain couples TRBV6-2 or TRBV6-3 to TRBJ1-6, with TRBD1 matching over 8 bases. The CDR3 has 15 residues. The V and J ends lost 2 bases and 10 bases, in that order; junction bases with no gene match: 7. Germline CDR1 is MNHEY and CDR2 is SVGEGT. CDR3 nucleotide sequence: TGTGCCAGCAGTTACCGCGGGACAGGTTTATCACCCCTCCACTTT. Protein: CASSYRGTGLSPLHF.

The V gene is TRBV28, the J gene TRBJ2-3, with 8 bases identical to TRBD1. CDR1 is MDHEN, CDR2 SYDVKM, per germline. The CDR3 is 15 amino acids. V shed 6 bases, J shed 2 bases, and the junction held 7 bases outside the gene matches. The CDR3 protein is CASSPGQGVTDTQYF. The DNA of the CDR3 is TGTGCCAGCAGCCCTGGACAGGGTGTCACAGATACGCAGTATTTT.

The J gene is TRBJ2-2, the V gene TRBV10-3; D not resolved. Looked up from germline, CDR1 is ENHRY and CDR2 is SYGVKD. The CDR3 is 16 residues long. Trimming removed 0 bases from V and 0 bases from J, with 8 bases in between. CDR3 region: CAISESGWANTGELFF. CDR3 bases: TGTGCCATCAGTGAGTCGGGCTGGGCGAACACCGGGGAGCTGTTTTTT.

The chain uses TRBV10-1 and TRBJ2-2, with D tentatively TRBD2 (6 bases). V lost 0 bases, J lost 6 bases, and 11 bases lay in between. In germline, CDR1 is WNHNN, CDR2 SYGVQD (reference sequence). The CDR3 has 15 residues. The CDR3 DNA is TGCGCCAGCAGTGAGTCGAAGTCTAGCGCCGGGGAGCTGTTTTTT. Translating it yields CASSESKSSAGELFF.

This chain links TRBV11-3 with TRBJ2-3; D uncertain. Germline V gives CDR1 SGHNT, CDR2 YENEEA. Trimming took off 0 bases at V and 10 bases at J, with 14 bases between the two ends. CDR3 size: 14 residues. The CDR3 loop is CASSLDGVPRAQYF. The CDR3 region has the DNA TGTGCCAGCAGCTTAGATGGTGTACCCCGGGCGCAGTATTTT.

This chain links TRBV4-3 with TRBJ2-4, with a weak D call TRBD1 (5 bases). Trimming stripped 0 bases from V and 6 bases from J, with 12 bases between. There are 15 residues in the CDR3. The germline gives CDR1 LGHNA, CDR2 YSLEER. CDR3 nucleotides: TGCGCCAGCAGCCAAGACCAGGGCGGTGGAAACATTCAGTACTTC. Protein: CASSQDQGGGNIQYF.

The chain couples TRBV11-2 to TRBJ2-3; D ambiguous. The V gene's germline CDR1 is SGHAT and CDR2 FQNNGV. CDR3 length: 15 amino acids. V lost 1 base to trimming and J lost 0 bases, with 8 bases between them. The CDR3 DNA reads as TGTGCCAGCAGCTTAGTTCCAGGTAGCACAGATACGCAGTATTTT. Its protein is CASSLVPGSTDTQYF.

The chain recombines TRBV6-2 or TRBV6-3 with TRBJ2-7; TRBD2 is a possible D gene (6 bases). Trimming left V 2 bases short and J 2 bases short, with 7 bases between. The CDR3 extends over 13 amino acids. Germline CDR1 reads MNHEY; CDR2 reads SVGEGT. The CDR3 nucleotides read TGTGCCAGCAGTTACGGCGGGACCTACGAGCAGTACTTC. Residues: CASSYGGTYEQYF.

The rearrangement joins TRBV4-1 to TRBJ2-7; D might be TRBD2 (5 bases). Trimming took off 2 bases at V and 7 bases at J, with 15 bases between the two ends. This CDR3 spans 14 amino acids. Germline lookup yields CDR1 MGHRA and CDR2 YSYEKL. CDR3 DNA: TGCGCCAGCAGCCAACCCGGGAAAGGGCGAGAGCAGTACTTC. This sequence encodes CASSQPGKGREQYF.

This chain joins TRBV6-5 and TRBJ1-1, with unresolved D. The V gene's germline CDR1 is MNHEY and CDR2 SVGAGI. Trimming left V 0 bases short and J 5 bases short, with 13 bases between. This CDR3 region has 15 residues. For the CDR3, the DNA is TGTGCCAGCAGTTACTCGGTGGTGTTGAGAACTGAAGCTTTCTTT. Translating it yields CASSYSVVLRTEAFF.

The V gene is TRBV11-1, the J gene TRBJ2-7, with D unresolved. The ends were cut back, 5 bases at V and 3 bases at J, with 8 bases in the middle. This CDR3 is 12 amino acids long. Germline V CDR1 and CDR2: SGHAT, FQDESV (reference sequence). The CDR3 coding sequence is TGTGCCAGCAGCGGGGATGTCTACGAGCAGTACTTC. Amino acids: CASSGDVYEQYF. Full variable domain (outside the CDR3, taken from reference TRBV11-1 and TRBJ2-7): EAEVAQSPRYKITEKSQAVAFWCDPISGHATLYWYRQILGQGPELLVQFQDESVVDDSQLPKDRFSAERLKGVDSTLKIQPAELGDSAMYLCASSGDVYEQYFGPGTRLTVT.

The chain employs TRBV6-2 or TRBV6-3 and TRBJ1-2, with D possibly TRBD1 on 5 matching bases. The length of the CDR3 is 15 residues. Trimming shortened V by 2 bases and J by 2 bases, and 12 bases separated the two germline ends. Per germline, CDR1 MNHEY and CDR2 SVGEGT. CDR3 sequence: CASSYAGTGNYGYTF. CDR3 nucleotides: TGTGCCAGCAGTTACGCCGGGACGGGAAACTATGGCTACACCTTC.

This chain uses TRBV3-1 with TRBJ1-3; tentative D call: TRBD1 (5 bases). V lost 1 base and J 7 bases, leaving 14 bases between the germline ends. CDR3 size: 15 residues. Germline CDR1 reads LGHDT; CDR2 reads YNNKEL (reference sequence). The DNA for the CDR3 is TGTGCCAGCAGCCAAGGACAGCTGTTGGGGAACACCATATATTTT. Its translation is CASSQGQLLGNTIYF.

This clonotype is a singleton in its sample. The V call is TRBV2, the J call TRBJ2-5; D not resolved. With 3 bases removed from V and 2 bases from J, the gap between germline ends came to 10 bases. CDR1 and CDR2 from the germline V gene are SNHLY and FYNNEI. The CDR3 spans 14 residues. CDR3 coding DNA: TGTGCCAGCAGTGATCCACAGTCTCAAGAGACCCAGTACTTC. Residues: CASSDPQSQETQYF.

The J gene is TRBJ1-1, the V gene TRBV29-1; D remains unclear. Trimming shortened V by 7 bases and J by 6 bases, and 9 bases separated the two germline ends. Germline V gene data show CDR1 as SQVTM and CDR2 as ANQGSEA. The CDR3 has 10 amino acids. The CDR3 bases are TGCAGCGGCGCCGATGCTGAAGCTTTCTTT. Its translation is CSGADAEAFF.

The V call is TRBV6-1, the J call TRBJ2-3, with 7 bases aligning to TRBD1. The CDR3 loop spans 13 amino acids. The germline gives CDR1 MNHNS, CDR2 SASEGT. J was trimmed by 6 bases and V by 7 bases; bases with no gene match: 7. In DNA form, the CDR3 reads TGTGCCAGCATGAGACAGGGAATTGATACGCAGTATTTT. Its protein product is CASMRQGIDTQYF.

In this sample, this clonotype turned up a few times. The rearrangement joins TRBV10-3 to TRBJ1-1; D is undetermined. This CDR3 is 13 amino acids long. V lost 8 bases and J 0 bases, leaving 10 bases between the germline ends. The germline CDR1 and CDR2 sequences are ENHRY and SYGVKD. The CDR3, as DNA: TGTGCCATCCGATCGGGCCTGAACACTGAAGCTTTCTTT. This encodes CAIRSGLNTEAFF.

This chain links TRBV6-1 with TRBJ2-3, with D tentatively TRBD1 or TRBD2 (6 bases each). CDR1 MNHNS and CDR2 SASEGT come from the germline V gene. CDR3 length equals 16 residues. The germline V and J ends were trimmed by 5 bases and 4 bases, with 19 bases remaining between them. Here the CDR3 reads CASSKMPGAGADTQYF. Here the CDR3 DNA reads TGTGCCAGCAGTAAGATGCCGGGGGCCGGCGCAGATACGCAGTATTTT.

The chain uses TRBV6-1 and TRBJ2-7; TRBD1 agrees at 7 bases. The CDR3 loop spans 13 amino acids. Unmatched junction bases numbered 7, after V lost 6 bases and J lost 5 bases. Germline V lookup: CDR1 MNHNS, CDR2 SASEGT. The chain's CDR3 is CASRRQGSDEQYF. The CDR3 bases are TGTGCCAGCAGAAGACAGGGAAGCGACGAGCAGTACTTC.

The CDR3 DNA reads as TGCAGTGCTCCAGCTCCTCCCAATGAGCAGTTCTTC. This codes for CSAPAPPNEQFF. The chain links TRBV20-1 to TRBJ2-1; no clear D gene. Germline lookup yields CDR1 DFQATT and CDR2 SNEGSKA (reference sequence). This CDR3 contains 12 residues. V dropped 5 bases and J dropped 6 bases, with 11 bases sitting between them.

This chain connects TRBV12-3 or TRBV12-4 to TRBJ2-1; 7 bases map to TRBD2. The CDR3 sequence is 17 residues long. With 2 bases clipped from V and 0 bases from J, the junction kept 7 bases outside the gene matches. Written as DNA, the CDR3 is TGTGCCAGCAGTTTAAATAGCGGGTTGAGCTCCTACAATGAGCAGTTCTTC. It yields the protein CASSLNSGLSSYNEQFF.

The genes are TRBV19 and TRBJ2-7, with D possibly being TRBD2 (6 bases). This CDR3 contains 14 residues. Trimming removed 3 bases from V and 2 bases from J, with 11 bases in between. Per the germline V gene, CDR1 is LNHDA and CDR2 is SQIVND (reference sequence). The CDR3 here is CASSIGTGTYEQYF. In nucleotides, the CDR3 is TGTGCCAGTAGTATCGGGACTGGAACCTACGAGCAGTACTTC.

V is TRBV7-9 and J is TRBJ2-3; D tentatively fits TRBD1 or TRBD2 (6 bases each). Germline V lookup: CDR1 SEHNR, CDR2 FQNEAQ (reference sequence). V was cut by 5 bases and J by 1 base, with 13 bases left in between. There are 15 residues in the CDR3. This CDR3 is CASSPGAVGTDTQYF. The CDR3 coding sequence is TGTGCCAGCAGCCCGGGGGCCGTGGGCACAGATACGCAGTATTTT.

V usage is TRBV5-6 and J usage is TRBJ2-3; D might be TRBD1 (5 bases). CDR1 and CDR2 (germline): SGHDT, YYEEEE. V was cut by 4 bases and J by 6 bases, with 12 bases left in between. The CDR3 has 13 amino acids. The DNA for the CDR3 is TGTGCCAGCAGCCCGGATGGGGCCGATACGCAGTATTTT. It is translated as CASSPDGADTQYF.

J is TRBJ2-3 and V is TRBV11-1, with 8 bases matching TRBD2. CDR1 is SGHAT and CDR2 is FQDESV in the germline V gene (reference sequence). The junction had 6 bases not matched to a gene; V was cut back by 6 bases and J by 1 base. The CDR3 consists of 15 residues. For the CDR3, the DNA is TGTGCCAGCAGACGTAGCGGGATAGGCACAGATACGCAGTATTTT. Encoded protein: CASRRSGIGTDTQYF.

This chain links TRBV7-3 with TRBJ2-1, with 14 positions matching TRBD2. Germline V gene sequence: CDR1 SGHTA, CDR2 FQGTGA. Trimming at V came to 4 bases and at J to 12 bases, leaving 8 bases not matched to a gene. CDR3 length: 15 residues. DNA of the CDR3: TGTGCCAGCAGCTCTCGGGGACTAGCGGGAGAACGGCAGTTCTTC. This translates into CASSSRGLAGERQFF. The full variable domain, rest sourced from reference TRBV7-3 and TRBJ2-1, is GAGVSQTPSNKVTEKGKYVELRCDPISGHTALYWYRQSLGQGPEFLIYFQGTGAADDSGLPNDRFFAVRPEGSVSTLKIQRTERGDSAVYLCASSSRGLAGERQFFGPGTRLTVL.

This clonotype was seen a single time. The V gene is TRBV20-1, the J gene TRBJ2-4; 12 bases are shared with TRBD2. The ends lost 2 bases at V and 10 bases at J; junction bases unmatched: 12. CDR1 and CDR2 (germline): DFQATT, SNEGSKA (reference sequence). This CDR3 has 16 amino acids. CDR3 in amino acids: CSARPTRTSGVLIQYF. Here the CDR3 DNA reads TGCAGTGCTAGACCAACCCGGACTAGCGGGGTACTTATTCAGTACTTC.